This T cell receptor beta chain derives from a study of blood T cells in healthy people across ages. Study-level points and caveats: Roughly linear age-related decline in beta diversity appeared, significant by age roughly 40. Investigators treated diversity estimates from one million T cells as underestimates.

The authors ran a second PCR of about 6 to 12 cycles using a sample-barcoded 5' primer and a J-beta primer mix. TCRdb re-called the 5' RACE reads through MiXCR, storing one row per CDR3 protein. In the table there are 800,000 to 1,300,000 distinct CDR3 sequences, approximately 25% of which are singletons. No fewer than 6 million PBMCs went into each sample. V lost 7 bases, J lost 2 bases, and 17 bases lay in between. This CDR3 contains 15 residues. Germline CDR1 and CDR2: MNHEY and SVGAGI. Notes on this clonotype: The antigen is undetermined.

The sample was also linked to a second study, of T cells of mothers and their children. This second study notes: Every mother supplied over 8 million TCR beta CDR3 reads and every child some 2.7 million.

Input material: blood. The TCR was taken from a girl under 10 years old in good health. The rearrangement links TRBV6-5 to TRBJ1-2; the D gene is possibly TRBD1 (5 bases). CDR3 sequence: CASKVIGGGNYGYTF. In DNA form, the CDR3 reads TGTGCCAGCAAGGTTATTGGGGGAGGGAACTATGGCTACACCTTC.